This T cell receptor (beta chain) stems from a study of beta chain features in type 1 diabetes (dated by TCRdb to about 2018). Regarding the complete study: Mean age, gender distribution, total cell number and subset yield were not different between patients and healthy donors. Regulatory and stem cell-like memory subsets were isolated from only 8 patients and about eight healthy donors, whereas naive and central memory subsets came from all 30 or so donors. In the study, recently diagnosed type 1 diabetes patients and matched healthy donors were compared on the TCRB repertoires of their sorted circulating CD4+ T cell subsets. Across all samples, about 110 million sorted cells were examined, and cell number per subset correlated strongly with RNA yield.

CDR1 and CDR2 were assigned from the germline V gene (reference sequence) as LNHDA and SQIVND. Between the V and J ends, shortened by 7 bases and 3 bases respectively, the junction contains 12 bases. From cysteine to phenylalanine, the CDR3 is 13 amino acids long. The entry retains the CDR3 DNA only, 39 bases that are in frame from base 1. All of the isolated RNA was reverse transcribed with the High Capacity cDNA Reverse Transcription Kit, so expressed TCRB transcripts were sequenced. Deep immunoSEQ sequencing was applied to naive, central memory and regulatory T cell samples, giving an average of around 3.4 million total reads per sample. After sorted cells were lysed in RLT buffer, RNA was extracted with DNase-treated RNeasy Micro or Mini kits, with the choice depending on cell number. To prevent cross-contamination, every cell subset was processed on its own, while patient and healthy donor samples were processed together. The immunoSEQ multiplex PCR was used to amplify TCRB sequences from cDNA, yielding 87-bp fragments that span the CDR3 region. Sequencing of the amplicons was performed on the Illumina HiSeq platform. As for how the authors treated the data: PCR bias was computationally corrected using synthetic template baselines, reads within Hamming distance 2 were collapsed, and singletons that could not be merged were discarded. Reads were aligned against IMGT so that V, D and J genes, CDR3 length and insertions or deletions at six rearrangement sites could be assigned. Within each subset, clonotype counts were normalized to the number of sorted cells before true diversity and Gini coefficients were calculated with the tcR R package. The overlap coefficient, calculated on TCRB nucleotide sequences, was used to quantify repertoire sharing. Out-of-frame TCRB sequences from naive cells were analyzed to stand in for the pre-selection repertoire. Imported from immuneACCESS, the table was reduced by TCRdb to in-frame sequences with V and J called. These copies leave out some clones; in studies compared against another copy, an unresolved V gene accounts for under half, and the cause of the remainder is not known. The V and J calls and clone size were taken over from that table, and D and trimming were inferred from the DNA. The sample includes under 300,000 clones, with roughly 13% observed a single time. The ten largest clones capture roughly 0.019% of the sample.

A single peripheral blood draw of 95 to 150 mL on average was collected from each donor into heparinised tubes. A BD FACSAria II and a panel including CD45RO, CCR7, CD25, CD127, CD95 and CD27 were used to sort naive, central memory, regulatory and stem cell-like memory CD4+ T cells. Purity was above 98% for every sorted population. PBMCs were isolated right away by Lymphoprep density gradient centrifugation and were stained directly, without culture. Samples were stained and sorted in pairs, with one healthy donor and one patient per experiment, so that batch effects were minimized. This clone was detected only a few times. The target of this receptor is not known. No per-base quality is available; no much larger clone lies one base away. Study-wide conclusions, independent of this receptor: At VDJ recombination sites, patients with type 1 diabetes made fewer insertions and deleted more nucleotides, a pattern implying thymic rearrangement abnormalities. HLA sub-analyses involved small numbers of individuals, so any influence of HLA type on TCRB rearrangement remained unresolved. Type 1 diabetes patients showed a moderate but significant shortening of TCRB CDR3 length in all four CD4+ subsets. PCR may preferentially amplify shorter templates, but because patient and control samples were amplified and corrected together, any resulting skew would affect both groups equally. Because cDNA rather than genomic DNA was sequenced, highly expressing activated cells could have been over-represented, although no difference in activation and CD3 levels was found between groups. Naive, central memory and regulatory TCRB repertoires appeared to be more similar among patients than among healthy donors.

This clonotype originated in a man younger than 45 with type 1 diabetes. The sequenced sample was naive CD4+ T cells from blood. In light of the paper, this sample's cell subset or site label describes: true naive CD4+ T cells. This receptor chain uses TRBV19 and TRBJ1-1; TRBD1 is a possible D gene, resting on 6 matching bases. The CDR3 region: CASKEQGHTEAFF. The sequenced DNA is TGTGCCAGTAAAGAACAGGGCCACACTGAAGCTTTCTTT.